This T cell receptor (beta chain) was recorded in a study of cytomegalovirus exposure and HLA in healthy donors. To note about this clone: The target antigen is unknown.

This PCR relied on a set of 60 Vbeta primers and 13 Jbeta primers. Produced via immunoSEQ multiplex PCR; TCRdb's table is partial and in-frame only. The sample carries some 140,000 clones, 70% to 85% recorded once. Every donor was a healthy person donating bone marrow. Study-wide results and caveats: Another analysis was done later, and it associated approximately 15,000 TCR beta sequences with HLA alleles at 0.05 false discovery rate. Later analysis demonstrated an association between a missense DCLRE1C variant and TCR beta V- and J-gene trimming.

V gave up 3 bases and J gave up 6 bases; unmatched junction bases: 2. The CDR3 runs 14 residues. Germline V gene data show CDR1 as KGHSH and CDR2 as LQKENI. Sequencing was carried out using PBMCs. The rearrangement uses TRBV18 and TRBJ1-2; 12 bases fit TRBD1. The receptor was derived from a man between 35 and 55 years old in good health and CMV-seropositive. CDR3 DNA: TGTGCCAGCTCACCGGGACAGGGGGCAGATGGCTACACCTTC. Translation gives CASSPGQGADGYTF.